Many counts were recorded for the clone carrying this T cell receptor beta chain. Its antigen is not known. Time point meaning: sample taken at primary tumor resection. The data were taken from a study of spatial heterogeneity in lung cancer. Study-level points and caveats: It was found that expanded intratumoral alpha and beta TCR counts tracked tumor mutation counts.

Using its own MiXCR run on the 5' RACE reads, TCRdb lists one record per CDR3 protein. The sample holds some 15,000 distinct CDR3 sequences, approximately 7.4% seen once. The CDR3 extends over 16 amino acids. V shed 5 bases, J shed 5 bases, and the junction held 14 bases outside the gene matches. Germline CDR1 reads SGHNT; CDR2 reads YYREEE (reference sequence). Sequences were derived from lung tumor tissue, sampled at surgery. The V and J genes are TRBV5-4 and TRBJ2-3, with TRBD2 matching over 7 bases. This TCR came from a male donor with early-stage non-small cell lung cancer. The CDR3 DNA reads as TGTGCCAGCAGTCGGCTTCGCGGGGGAGGGGTAGATACGCAGTATTTT. Translated: CASSRLRGGGVDTQYF.